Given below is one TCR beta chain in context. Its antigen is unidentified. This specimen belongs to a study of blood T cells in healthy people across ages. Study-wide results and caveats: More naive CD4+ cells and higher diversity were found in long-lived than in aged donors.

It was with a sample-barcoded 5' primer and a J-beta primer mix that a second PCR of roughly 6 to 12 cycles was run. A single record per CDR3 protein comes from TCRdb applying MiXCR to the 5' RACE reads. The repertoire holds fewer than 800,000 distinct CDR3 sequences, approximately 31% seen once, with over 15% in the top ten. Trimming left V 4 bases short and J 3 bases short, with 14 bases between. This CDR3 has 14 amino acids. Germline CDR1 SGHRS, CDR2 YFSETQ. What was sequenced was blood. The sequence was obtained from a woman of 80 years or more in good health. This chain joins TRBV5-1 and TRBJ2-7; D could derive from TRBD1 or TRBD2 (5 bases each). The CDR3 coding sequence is TGCGCCAGCAGCAGATTGGGGACCTACTACGAGCAGTACTTC. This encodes CASSRLGTYYEQYF.